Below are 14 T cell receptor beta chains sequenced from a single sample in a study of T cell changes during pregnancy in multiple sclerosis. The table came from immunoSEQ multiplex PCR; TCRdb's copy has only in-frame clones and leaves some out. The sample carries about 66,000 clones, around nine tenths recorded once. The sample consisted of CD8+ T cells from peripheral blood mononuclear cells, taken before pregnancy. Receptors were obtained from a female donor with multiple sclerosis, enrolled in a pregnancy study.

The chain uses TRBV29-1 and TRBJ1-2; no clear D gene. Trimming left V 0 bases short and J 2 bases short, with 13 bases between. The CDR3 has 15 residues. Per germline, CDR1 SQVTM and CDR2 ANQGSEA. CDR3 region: CSVEDRFRGNYGYTF. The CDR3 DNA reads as TGCAGCGTTGAAGATCGATTCCGGGGAAACTATGGCTACACCTTC.

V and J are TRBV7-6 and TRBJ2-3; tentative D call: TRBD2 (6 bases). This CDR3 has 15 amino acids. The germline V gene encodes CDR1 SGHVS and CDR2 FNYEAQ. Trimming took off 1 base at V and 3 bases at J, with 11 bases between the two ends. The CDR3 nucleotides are TGTGCCAGCAGCTTAGTAGGGACTCATACAGATACGCAGTATTTT. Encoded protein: CASSLVGTHTDTQYF. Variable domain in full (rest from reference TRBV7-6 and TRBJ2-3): GAGVSQSPRYKVTKRGQDVALRCDPISGHVSLYWYRQALGQGPEFLTYFNYEAQQDKSGLPNDRFSAERPEGSISTLTIQRTEQRDSAMYRCASSLVGTHTDTQYFGPGTRLTVL.

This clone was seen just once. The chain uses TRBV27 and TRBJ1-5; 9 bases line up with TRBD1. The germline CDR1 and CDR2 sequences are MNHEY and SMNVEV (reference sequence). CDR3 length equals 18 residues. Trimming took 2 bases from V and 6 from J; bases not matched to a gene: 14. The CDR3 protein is CASSLMGAQGARGQPQHF. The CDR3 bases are TGTGCCAGCAGTTTAATGGGGGCACAGGGGGCACGAGGTCAGCCCCAGCATTTT.

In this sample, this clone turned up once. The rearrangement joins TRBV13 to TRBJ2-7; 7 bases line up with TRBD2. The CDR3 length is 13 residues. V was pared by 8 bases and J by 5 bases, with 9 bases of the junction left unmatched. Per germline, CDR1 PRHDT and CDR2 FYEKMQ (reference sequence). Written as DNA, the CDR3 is TGTGCCAGCGGGCGGGGGTCAATCCACGAGCAGTACTTC. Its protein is CASGRGSIHEQYF. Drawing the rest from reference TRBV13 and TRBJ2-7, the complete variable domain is AAGVIQSPRHLIKEKRETATLKCYPIPRHDTVYWYQQGPGQDPQFLISFYEKMQSDKGSIPDRFSAQQFSDYHSELNMSSLELGDSALYFCASGRGSIHEQYFGPGTRLTVT.

The chain's CDR3 is CASSQDGQHTGELFF. DNA for the CDR3: TGTGCCAGCAGCCAAGATGGGCAGCACACCGGGGAGCTGTTTTTT. This chain connects TRBV4-2 to TRBJ2-2; unclear D gene. The CDR3 is made up of 15 amino acids. V lost 0 bases and J lost 3, with 8 bases in between. Germline V CDR1 and CDR2: LGHNA, YNFKEQ.

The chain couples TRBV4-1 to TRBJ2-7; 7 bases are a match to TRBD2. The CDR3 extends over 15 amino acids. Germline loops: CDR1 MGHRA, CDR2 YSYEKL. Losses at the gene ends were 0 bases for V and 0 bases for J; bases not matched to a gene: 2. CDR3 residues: CASSQERGSSYEQYF. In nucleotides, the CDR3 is TGCGCCAGCAGCCAAGAGCGGGGGAGCTCCTACGAGCAGTACTTC.

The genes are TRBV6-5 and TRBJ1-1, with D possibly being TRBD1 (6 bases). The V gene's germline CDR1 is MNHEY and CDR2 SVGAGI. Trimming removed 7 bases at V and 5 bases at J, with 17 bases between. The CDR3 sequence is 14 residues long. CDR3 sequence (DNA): TGTGCCAGCACCCCCGCGCAGGGGAAAACTGAAGCTTTCTTT. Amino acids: CASTPAQGKTEAFF.

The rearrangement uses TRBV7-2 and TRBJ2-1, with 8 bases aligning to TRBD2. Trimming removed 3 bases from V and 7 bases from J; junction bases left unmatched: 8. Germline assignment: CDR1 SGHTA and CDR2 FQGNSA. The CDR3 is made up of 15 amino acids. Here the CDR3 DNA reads TGTGCCAGCAGCTTCGACGGGGGGGAGGGAAATGAGCAGTTCTTC. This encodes CASSFDGGEGNEQFF.

CDR3 protein: CATSRDRSLGGSPLHF. The CDR3, as DNA: TGTGCCACCAGCAGAGATCGGTCATTGGGAGGTTCACCCCTCCACTTT. The gene calls are TRBV15 and TRBJ1-6; D gene ambiguous. V gave up 0 bases and J gave up 9 bases, with 15 bases separating them. This CDR3 has 16 residues. Germline V lookup: CDR1 LNHNV, CDR2 YYDKDF (reference sequence).

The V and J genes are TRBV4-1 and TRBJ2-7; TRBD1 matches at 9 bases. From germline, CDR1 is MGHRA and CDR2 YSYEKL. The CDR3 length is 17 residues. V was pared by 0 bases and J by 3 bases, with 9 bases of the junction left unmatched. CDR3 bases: TGCGCCAGCAGCCAAGATCCCGGGACAGGGCTAAACTACGAGCAGTACTTC. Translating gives CASSQDPGTGLNYEQYF.

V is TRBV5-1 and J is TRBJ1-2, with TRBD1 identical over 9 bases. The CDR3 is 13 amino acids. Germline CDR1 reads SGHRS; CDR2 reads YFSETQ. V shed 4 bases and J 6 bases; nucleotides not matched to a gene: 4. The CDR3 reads CASSGDRVDGYTF. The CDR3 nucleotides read TGCGCCAGCAGCGGGGACAGGGTCGATGGCTACACCTTC. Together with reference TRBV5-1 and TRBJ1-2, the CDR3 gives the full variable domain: KAGVTQTPRYLIKTRGQQVTLSCSPISGHRSVSWYQQTPGQGLQFLFEYFSETQRNKGNFPGRFSGRQFSNSRSEMNVSTLELGDSALYLCASSGDRVDGYTFGSGTRLTVV.

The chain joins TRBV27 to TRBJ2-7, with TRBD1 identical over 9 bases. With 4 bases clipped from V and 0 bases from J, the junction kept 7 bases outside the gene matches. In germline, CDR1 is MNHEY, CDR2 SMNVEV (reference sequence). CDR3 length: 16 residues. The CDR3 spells CASSSAGQGPSYEQYF. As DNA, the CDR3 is TGTGCCAGCAGTTCAGCGGGACAGGGACCCTCCTACGAGCAGTACTTC.

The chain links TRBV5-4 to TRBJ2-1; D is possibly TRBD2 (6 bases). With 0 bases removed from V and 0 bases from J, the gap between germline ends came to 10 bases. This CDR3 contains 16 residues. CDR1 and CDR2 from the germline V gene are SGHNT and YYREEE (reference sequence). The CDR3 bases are TGTGCCAGCAGCTTGGCCGGGGGATTCTCCTACAATGAGCAGTTCTTC. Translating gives CASSLAGGFSYNEQFF.

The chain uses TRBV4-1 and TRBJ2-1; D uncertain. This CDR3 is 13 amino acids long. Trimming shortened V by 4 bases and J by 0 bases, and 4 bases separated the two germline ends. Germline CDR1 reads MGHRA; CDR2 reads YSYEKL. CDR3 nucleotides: TGCGCCAGCAGCCCCAGCTCCTACAATGAGCAGTTCTTC. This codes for CASSPSSYNEQFF.